These T cell receptor beta chains were read from a single sample in a study of identical twins. TCRdb called the 5' RACE reads again in MiXCR, with one record for every CDR3 protein. The table has some 760,000 distinct CDR3 sequences, 15% to 20% seen once. This sample was also put to use in a study of T cells expressing NK-cell markers.

What was sequenced was PBMCs. The receptors derive from a young woman in good health. CDR3s include the opening cysteine and the closing phenylalanine or tryptophan. The D gene is left open where the match is weak. Size tells how often a clone was seen (once, few, many) or the class of an expanded clone, and some rows leave it out.

v_call	d_call	j_call	clone_size	cdr3_nt	cdr3_aa
TRBV11-2	TRBD2	TRBJ2-3	NA	TGTGCCAGCAGTCTCGCGGGGGGACTCATAACAGATACGCAGTATTTT	CASSLAGGLITDTQYF
TRBV6-5	NA	TRBJ2-5	few	TGTGCCAGCAGTTACGGGCTTGGAGAGACCCAGTACTTC	CASSYGLGETQYF
TRBV12-3/TRBV12-4	NA	TRBJ1-4	NA	TGTGCCAGCAGTTTAAGGGGGGATGAAAAACTGTTTTTT	CASSLRGDEKLFF
TRBV4-1	TRBD1	TRBJ2-2	NA	TGCGCCAGCCCGATACTGACAATGGGACAGGGGGCTGGCGGGGAGCTGTTTTTT	CASPILTMGQGAGGELFF
TRBV5-1	NA	TRBJ2-2	few	TGCGCCAGCAGCTATGACAGTAACACCGGGGAGCTGTTTTTT	CASSYDSNTGELFF
TRBV12-3/TRBV12-4	NA	TRBJ2-3	NA	TGTGCCAGCAGCCCCACTAGTCCCACGCAGTATTTT	CASSPTSPTQYF
TRBV12-3/TRBV12-4	TRBD2	TRBJ2-3	few	TGTGCCAGCACCCCACGGGGGGGGGGGACAGATACGCAGTATTTT	CASTPRGGGTDTQYF
TRBV7-9	NA	TRBJ2-7	NA	TGTGCCAGCAGCATTGACCATTCACCGTTCGAGCAGTACTTC	CASSIDHSPFEQYF
TRBV6-2/TRBV6-3	NA	TRBJ2-7	NA	TGTGCCAGCAGTTACGCGGGTAGGGACTCCGAGCAGTACTTC	CASSYAGRDSEQYF
TRBV5-5	TRBD2	TRBJ2-1	few	TGTGCCAGCACCCGACTAGCGGGAGTCAATGAGCAGTTCTTC	CASTRLAGVNEQFF
TRBV20-1	NA	TRBJ2-1	few	TGCAGTGCCCCGAGCGCGTCTGACTACAATGAGCAGTTCTTC	CSAPSASDYNEQFF
TRBV20-1	NA	TRBJ2-7	NA	TGCAGTGCTATCTCCTCCCTCCCCGTGGACGAGCAGTACTTC	CSAISSLPVDEQYF